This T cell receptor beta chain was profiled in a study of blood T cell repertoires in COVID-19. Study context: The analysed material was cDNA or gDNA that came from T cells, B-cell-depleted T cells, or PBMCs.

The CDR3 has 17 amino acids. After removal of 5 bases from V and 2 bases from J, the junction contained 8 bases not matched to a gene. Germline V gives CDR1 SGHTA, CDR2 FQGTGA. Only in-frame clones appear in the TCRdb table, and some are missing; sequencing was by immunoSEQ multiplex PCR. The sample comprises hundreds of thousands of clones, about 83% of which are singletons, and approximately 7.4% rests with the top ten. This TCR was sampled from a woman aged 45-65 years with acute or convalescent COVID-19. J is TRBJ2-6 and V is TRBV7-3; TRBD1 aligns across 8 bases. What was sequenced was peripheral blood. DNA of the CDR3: TGTGCCAGCAGCATCGAGGACAGGGTTCCTGGGGCCAACGTCCTGACTTTC. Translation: CASSIEDRVPGANVLTF.